The 32 T cell receptor beta chains reported below all come from one sample, sequenced in a study of blood T cell repertoires in COVID-19. Sequenced by immunoSEQ multiplex PCR; TCRdb stores in-frame clones only, minus some. Among 380,000 or so clones, roughly 90% were seen once, and the ten largest hold around 1.3%. The sequencing sample was made of peripheral blood. The receptors shown here come from a man between 40 and 49 years old with acute or convalescent COVID-19.

V and J are TRBV5-1 and TRBJ1-2; 9 bases line up with TRBD1. The CDR3 is 16 amino acids. Germline CDR1 is SGHRS and CDR2 is YFSETQ. The V and J ends lost 4 bases and 6 bases, in that order; junction bases with no gene match: 13. The DNA of the CDR3 is TGCGCCAGCAGCCCCCTCCCCGGGACAGGGCTGCATGGCTACACCTTC. Translating gives CASSPLPGTGLHGYTF.

V usage is TRBV5-4 and J usage is TRBJ1-2, with TRBD1 identical over 7 bases. CDR3 length: 15 amino acids. Trimming removed 2 bases from V and 4 bases from J; junction bases left unmatched: 8. The V gene's germline CDR1 is SGHNT and CDR2 YYREEE (reference sequence). This chain's CDR3 is CASSLPDRASYGYTF. The CDR3 nucleotides are TGTGCCAGCAGCTTACCTGACAGGGCAAGCTATGGCTACACCTTC.

The chain recombines TRBV6-5 with TRBJ2-3, with 9 bases matching TRBD1. CDR3 length equals 15 residues. CDR1 MNHEY and CDR2 SVGAGI come from the germline V gene. With V trimmed by 5 bases and J by 2 bases, 5 bases remained unmatched. CDR3 protein: CASSPGQGYTDTQYF. For the CDR3, the DNA is TGTGCCAGCAGTCCTGGACAGGGGTACACAGATACGCAGTATTTT.

The CDR3 DNA sequence: TGTGCCAGTAGTAACGGACAGGGGGCCAATGAGCAGTACTTC. This codes for CASSNGQGANEQYF. The chain carries TRBV19 and TRBJ2-7; TRBD1 matches at 11 bases. Germline assignment: CDR1 LNHDA and CDR2 SQIVND (reference sequence). The V segment lost 4 bases and the J segment 7 bases; nucleotides outside the gene matches: 6. CDR3 length: 14 amino acids.

This chain uses TRBV5-1 with TRBJ1-2, with D perhaps TRBD1 (5 bases). In germline, CDR1 is SGHRS, CDR2 YFSETQ. There are 15 residues in the CDR3. V was cut by 4 bases and J by 2 bases, with 15 bases left in between. CDR3 in amino acids: CASSPSWGGNYGYTF. The CDR3 DNA reads TGCGCCAGCAGCCCCTCATGGGGCGGAAACTATGGCTACACCTTC.

The J gene is TRBJ2-7, the V gene TRBV5-4; D gene ambiguous. Trimming pared 4 bases from V and 0 bases from J, leaving 8 bases between. Germline V gene data show CDR1 as SGHNT and CDR2 as YYREEE (reference sequence). The CDR3 covers 13 residues. The DNA of the CDR3 is TGTGCCAGCAGCACCCAGAACTCCTACGAGCAGTACTTC. Its translation is CASSTQNSYEQYF.

The J gene is TRBJ1-2, the V gene TRBV10-3; D not resolved. The V gene lost 0 bases and the J gene lost 5 bases, with 16 bases spanning the gap. The V gene's germline CDR1 is ENHRY and CDR2 SYGVKD. The CDR3 has 16 amino acids. CDR3 nucleotide sequence: TGTGCCATCAGTGAGTCGGTGACATTCGACCGTTATGGCTACACCTTC. This translates into CAISESVTFDRYGYTF.

The CDR3 sequence is CASSTTGMNTEAFF. CDR3 nucleotides: TGTGCCAGCAGTACGACAGGGATGAACACTGAAGCTTTCTTT. The chain employs TRBV9 and TRBJ1-1, with 7 bases lining up with TRBD1. V lost 5 bases, J lost 0 bases, and 4 bases stayed unmatched. This CDR3 comprises 14 residues. Germline V gene lookup returns CDR1 SGDLS and CDR2 YYNGEE.

This clone was detected a few times. This rearrangement joins TRBV10-2 to TRBJ2-7; 10 bases fit TRBD1. CDR1 is WSHSY and CDR2 is SAAADI in the germline V gene. Trimming at V came to 3 bases and at J to 3 bases, leaving 8 bases not matched to a gene. The CDR3 runs to 16 residues. The chain's CDR3 is CASSDVMGQGSYEQYF. CDR3 DNA sequence: TGCGCCAGCAGTGATGTTATGGGACAGGGGAGCTACGAGCAGTACTTC.

The chain carries TRBV2 and TRBJ1-1; TRBD1 is a possible D gene (5 bases). There are 14 residues in the CDR3. Per the germline V gene, CDR1 is SNHLY and CDR2 is FYNNEI. V was clipped by 4 bases and J by 1 base, with 10 bases between them. The CDR3 bases are TGTGCCAGCAGTGGGCGGGGGGGGAACACTGAAGCTTTCTTT. It codes for CASSGRGGNTEAFF.

The chain links TRBV6-5 to TRBJ1-1; 7 bases line up with TRBD1. The CDR3 length is 14 residues. CDR1 and CDR2 (germline): MNHEY, SVGAGI. J gave up 0 bases and V 5 bases, and 3 bases lay outside the gene matches. The CDR3 reads CASSPQGLNTEAFF. The CDR3, as DNA: TGTGCCAGCAGTCCACAGGGGTTGAACACTGAAGCTTTCTTT.

The CDR3 DNA follows: TGTGCCAGAAGCCACAACCCCAAGACAGGGGGCTCGAGTAATGAAAAACTGTTTTTT. Translation gives CARSHNPKTGGSSNEKLFF. The rearrangement joins TRBV5-3 to TRBJ1-4, with 10 bases matching TRBD1. TRBV5-3 is filed as an ORF, its function uncertain. This CDR3 has 19 residues. J lost 4 bases, V lost 4 bases, and 16 bases had no gene match.

The chain uses TRBV6-4 and TRBJ2-1, with D unclear. CDR1 MRHNA and CDR2 SNTAGT come from the germline V gene. The CDR3 spans 16 residues. V shed 2 bases and J shed 1 base, with 12 bases lying between them. Written as DNA, the CDR3 is TGTGCCAGCAGTGACCTCCTACGGTATTCCTACAATGAGCAGTTCTTC. Encoded protein: CASSDLLRYSYNEQFF.

The J gene is TRBJ1-2, the V gene TRBV27, with 9 nucleotides matching TRBD1. V dropped 6 bases and J dropped 2; count of bases not matched to a gene: 7. The CDR3 covers 15 residues. Looked up from germline, CDR1 is MNHEY and CDR2 is SMNVEV (reference sequence). The CDR3 coding sequence is TGTGCCAGCAGACGACCGGGACAGGGAAACTATGGCTACACCTTC. It encodes CASRRPGQGNYGYTF.

The chain employs TRBV19 and TRBJ2-1, with 7 nucleotides matching TRBD2. Unmatched junction bases numbered 12, after V lost 1 base and J lost 9 bases. CDR1 and CDR2 (germline): LNHDA, SQIVND (reference sequence). The CDR3 sequence is 16 residues long. The CDR3 coding sequence is TGTGCCAGTAGTATAGTGCCGGGAGGCAAGCTCAGTGAGCAGTTCTTC. It encodes CASSIVPGGKLSEQFF.

This clone turned up a few times. This rearrangement joins TRBV9 to TRBJ1-1; D not resolved. V lost 0 bases and J 7 bases, leaving 7 bases between the germline ends. The CDR3 length is 12 residues. Germline V gene sequence: CDR1 SGDLS, CDR2 YYNGEE. This CDR3 reads CASSVDAGEAFF. The CDR3 coding sequence is TGTGCCAGCAGCGTAGACGCAGGTGAAGCTTTCTTT.

The rearrangement uses TRBV5-6 and TRBJ2-5; D perhaps matches TRBD2 (5 bases). The germline CDR1 and CDR2 sequences are SGHDT and YYEEEE. The CDR3 runs 17 residues. V lost 0 bases, J lost 7 bases, and 22 bases lay in between. CDR3 sequence: CASSLGGGGSPRGTQYF. CDR3 bases: TGTGCCAGCAGCTTGGGAGGTGGAGGCTCCCCTCGGGGGACCCAGTACTTC.

This clone was detected a few times. This chain uses TRBV28 with TRBJ2-2; D unclear. V was trimmed by 6 bases and J by 4 bases, leaving 21 bases between them. The CDR3 covers 17 residues. Germline V gene data show CDR1 as MDHEN and CDR2 as SYDVKM. Here the CDR3 DNA reads TGTGCCAGCAGCCACTTTCCGGGTTGGATGAGCACCGGGGAGCTGTTTTTT. Translation: CASSHFPGWMSTGELFF.

CDR3 DNA: TGTGCCAGCAGCTTACTACAGGGGGCGGCTTTCTTT. Protein: CASSLLQGAAFF. The rearrangement links TRBV13 to TRBJ1-1; 9 bases are a match to TRBD1. Germline assignment: CDR1 PRHDT and CDR2 FYEKMQ (reference sequence). The CDR3 length is 12 residues. J lost 11 bases, V lost 2 bases, and 3 bases had no gene match.

The V and J genes are TRBV6-6 and TRBJ2-7; 10 bases fit TRBD2. The CDR3 extends over 17 amino acids. Per the germline V gene, CDR1 is MNHNY and CDR2 is SVGAGI (reference sequence). Germline trimming cut 5 bases from V and 1 base from J; bases unmatched to any gene: 11. CDR3: CASSPSYSGGTSYEQYF. The CDR3 region has the DNA TGTGCCAGCAGTCCATCCTATAGCGGGGGGACGTCCTACGAGCAGTACTTC.

This chain connects TRBV2 to TRBJ1-2; TRBD1 might be the D (6 bases). V gave up 3 bases and J gave up 8 bases, with 19 bases separating them. CDR3 length: 15 amino acids. Germline V lookup: CDR1 SNHLY, CDR2 FYNNEI. This CDR3 is CASSEDSIINSGYTF. CDR3 DNA sequence: TGTGCCAGCAGTGAGGACAGCATAATTAATAGCGGCTACACCTTC.

The chain joins TRBV28 to TRBJ2-3; D unresolved. V was cut by 3 bases and J by 6 bases, with 13 bases left in between. The CDR3 has 14 amino acids. Looked up from germline, CDR1 is MDHEN and CDR2 is SYDVKM. This CDR3 reads CASSLVGPTDTQYF. CDR3 sequence (DNA): TGTGCCAGCAGTTTGGTCGGTCCCACCGATACGCAGTATTTT.

The gene calls are TRBV7-2 and TRBJ1-3; D unresolved. This CDR3 contains 13 residues. V was clipped by 5 bases and J by 5 bases, with 10 bases between them. CDR1 is SGHTA, CDR2 FQGNSA, per germline. CDR3 bases: TGTGCCAGCAGCCCCCTACGAAGAAACACCATATATTTT. Residues: CASSPLRRNTIYF.

This clone was observed a single time. V gene TRBV28 combines with J gene TRBJ1-2; 7 positions match TRBD1. Germline CDR1 MDHEN, CDR2 SYDVKM. The CDR3 is 15 amino acids. Losses at the gene ends were 3 bases for V and 1 base for J; bases not matched to a gene: 5. CDR3 sequence: CASSFGTAYNYGYTF. The DNA of the CDR3 is TGTGCCAGCAGTTTCGGGACAGCCTATAACTATGGCTACACCTTC.

This chain joins TRBV5-1 and TRBJ1-6, with D possibly TRBD1 on 6 matching bases. Germline assignment: CDR1 SGHRS and CDR2 YFSETQ. With 0 bases removed from V and 9 bases from J, the gap between germline ends came to 13 bases. The CDR3 contains 15 residues. CDR3 bases: TGCGCCAGCAGCTTGGAGGAAGGGGGTGGTTCACCCCTCCACTTT. It specifies CASSLEEGGGSPLHF.

CDR3 sequence (DNA): TGTGCCAGCAGCTTTGGGACTAACCTCCAAGAGACCCAGTACTTC. As protein: CASSFGTNLQETQYF. The genes are TRBV13 and TRBJ2-5; 7 nucleotides line up with TRBD2. The CDR3 runs 15 residues. In germline, CDR1 is PRHDT, CDR2 FYEKMQ (reference sequence). Germline trimming cut 3 bases from V and 1 base from J; bases unmatched to any gene: 5.

The CDR3, as DNA: TGTGCCAGCAGTGAGGCGGGATTGAACGTGGCCGGACAGTTCTTC. Amino acids: CASSEAGLNVAGQFF. This chain uses TRBV2 with TRBJ2-1, with D possibly matching TRBD2 (6 bases). Germline assignment: CDR1 SNHLY and CDR2 FYNNEI. The CDR3 contains 15 residues. The V gene lost 3 bases and the J gene lost 13 bases, with 22 bases spanning the gap.

This sequence joins TRBV19 and TRBJ2-1; TRBD2 agrees at 10 bases. The CDR3 contains 14 residues. CDR1 and CDR2 from the germline V gene are LNHDA and SQIVND (reference sequence). J was trimmed by 4 bases and V by 7 bases; bases with no gene match: 4. The CDR3 is CASTVAGGYNEQFF. CDR3 bases: TGTGCCAGTACAGTAGCGGGAGGATACAATGAGCAGTTCTTC.

The CDR3: CARSLARLAGGLRLSSSSYNEQFF. For the CDR3, the DNA is TGTGCCAGAAGCTTGGCGAGACTAGCGGGAGGGCTCCGACTCTCCTCTTCTTCCTACAATGAGCAGTTCTTC. The chain employs TRBV5-3 and TRBJ2-1; 14 nucleotides agree with TRBD2. TRBV5-3 is an open reading frame, and its role is uncertain. CDR3 length: 24 amino acids. The V gene end was trimmed by 0 bases and the J gene end by 1 base; junction bases not matched to a gene: 21.

V gene TRBV5-4 combines with J gene TRBJ2-2; 7 bases match TRBD1. The ends lost 4 bases at V and 0 bases at J; junction bases unmatched: 6. CDR3 length: 16 amino acids. Germline lookup yields CDR1 SGHNT and CDR2 YYREEE (reference sequence). The CDR3 loop is CASSLLTGTNTGELFF. For the CDR3, the DNA is TGTGCCAGCAGCCTCCTGACAGGGACGAACACCGGGGAGCTGTTTTTT.

V gene TRBV10-3 combines with J gene TRBJ2-7; D is unclear. The V end lost 4 bases, the J end lost 5 bases, and 6 bases lay between the germline ends. This CDR3 has 11 amino acids. CDR1 is ENHRY, CDR2 SYGVKD, per germline. CDR3 in DNA: TGTGCCATCAGTGGACAAGACGAGCAGTACTTC. This encodes CAISGQDEQYF.

V and J are TRBV6-5 and TRBJ1-1; TRBD1 matches 9 bases. Germline CDR1 and CDR2: MNHEY and SVGAGI. The CDR3 length is 16 residues. J gave up 2 bases and V 0 bases, and 4 bases lay outside the gene matches. CDR3 in amino acids: CASSYSTGGLNTEAFF. The CDR3 DNA follows: TGTGCCAGCAGTTACTCGACAGGGGGACTTAACACTGAAGCTTTCTTT.